This TCR beta chain was sequenced in a study of CD8 T cells in Susac syndrome. Across the whole study: Susac syndrome patients were untreated, on corticosteroids with some adding intravenous immunoglobulin, or on intravenous immunoglobulin only.

Germline CDR1 DFQATT, CDR2 SNEGSKA (reference sequence). V dropped 5 bases and J dropped 1 base, with 18 bases sitting between them. CDR3 length: 15 amino acids. With random hexamers, reverse transcription was performed on about 0.45 to 1 ug of RNA. TCRdb processed the immunoSEQ multiplex PCR reads anew with MiXCR; each CDR3 protein has one entry. The sample yields about 150,000 distinct CDR3 sequences, approximately 95% seen once. Sequencing was carried out using CD4+ T cells from PBMCs. This TCR derives from a human donor with Susac syndrome. V gene TRBV20-1 combines with J gene TRBJ2-7; tentatively, D is TRBD2 (7 bases). The CDR3 reads CSAGAAGASSYEQYF. The CDR3 bases are TGCAGTGCTGGAGCGGCGGGGGCGTCGTCCTACGAGCAGTACTTC.